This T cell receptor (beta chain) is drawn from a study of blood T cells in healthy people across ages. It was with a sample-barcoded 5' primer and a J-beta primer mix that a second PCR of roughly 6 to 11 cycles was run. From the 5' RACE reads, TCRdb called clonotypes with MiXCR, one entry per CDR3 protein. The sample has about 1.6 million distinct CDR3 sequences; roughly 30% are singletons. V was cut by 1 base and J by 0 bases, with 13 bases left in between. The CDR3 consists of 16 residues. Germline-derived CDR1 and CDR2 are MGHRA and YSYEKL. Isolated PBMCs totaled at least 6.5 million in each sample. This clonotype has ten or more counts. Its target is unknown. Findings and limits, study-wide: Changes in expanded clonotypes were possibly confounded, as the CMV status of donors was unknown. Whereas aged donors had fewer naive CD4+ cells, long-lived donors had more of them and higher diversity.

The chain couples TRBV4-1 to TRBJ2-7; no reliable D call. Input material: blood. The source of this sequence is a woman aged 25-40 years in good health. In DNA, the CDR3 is TGCGCCAGCAGCCAAGTTCCGCAACGATTCTCCTACGAGCAGTACTTC. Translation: CASSQVPQRFSYEQYF.